These 31 T cell receptor beta chains were all obtained from the same sample, sequenced in a study of blood T cells in healthy people across ages (dated by TCRdb to 2013 to 2016). Libraries were built with 5' RACE. Sequenced using an Illumina HiSeq 2500. The second PCR ran for about 7 to 11 cycles and used a J-beta primer mix along with a sample-barcoded 5' primer. TCRdb passed the public sequencing reads through fastp at Q25 and MiXCR, retaining productive beta sequences. Rows with a matching CDR3 protein are joined into one entry that keeps the most common DNA and genes. This sample comprises over 1,500,000 distinct CDR3 sequences, 49% of them detected only once. The ten largest clones take up around 2.1% of the sample. Sequenced input: blood. The receptors here all came from a woman in her forties in good health.

V and J are TRBV7-9 and TRBJ2-6, with 10 bases identical to TRBD2. CDR3 size: 18 residues. The V gene's germline CDR1 is SEHNR and CDR2 FQNEAQ (reference sequence). The V gene end was trimmed by 5 bases and the J gene end by 0 bases; junction bases not matched to a gene: 7. This chain's CDR3 is CASSNGLAASSGANVLTF. CDR3 nucleotide sequence: TGTGCCAGCAGCAACGGACTAGCGGCTAGCTCTGGGGCCAACGTCCTGACTTTC.

The chain couples TRBV15 to TRBJ2-1; TRBD1 agrees at 7 bases. The CDR3 extends over 15 amino acids. CDR1 and CDR2 from the germline V gene are LNHNV and YYDKDF (reference sequence). Trimming took 3 bases from V and 5 from J; bases not matched to a gene: 7. The chain's CDR3 is CATSRANTGDNEQFF. In DNA, the CDR3 is TGTGCCACCAGCAGGGCAAACACAGGGGACAATGAGCAGTTCTTC.

The chain carries TRBV4-1 and TRBJ2-3; D is undetermined. With 3 bases removed from V and 3 bases from J, the gap between germline ends came to 16 bases. The CDR3 has 16 residues. Germline V gives CDR1 MGHRA, CDR2 YSYEKL. The CDR3 here is CASSQTKGLTTDTQYF. CDR3 coding DNA: TGCGCCAGCAGCCAGACAAAAGGGCTTACTACAGATACGCAGTATTTT.

CDR3 nucleotides: TGTGCCAGCAGTGAGGGTGAGAGGGGAAATGAGCAGTTCTTC. The encoded protein is CASSEGERGNEQFF. The chain joins TRBV25-1 to TRBJ2-1, with D perhaps matching TRBD1 or TRBD2 (5 bases each). Per germline, CDR1 MGHDK and CDR2 SYGVNS. Deletions cut 3 bases from V and 7 bases from J, with 13 bases between. The CDR3 contains 14 residues.

This chain links TRBV6-5 with TRBJ1-2; 10 bases line up with TRBD1. Germline-derived CDR1 and CDR2 are MNHEY and SVGAGI. The J segment lost 0 bases and the V segment lost 4 bases, leaving 8 bases of the junction unmatched. This CDR3 comprises 17 residues. The DNA of the CDR3 is TGTGCCAGCAGTTCCTTCGACAGGGGGCACGCTAACTATGGCTACACCTTC. Translation gives CASSSFDRGHANYGYTF.

This clonotype was detected a few times. This rearrangement joins TRBV13 to TRBJ2-5; D possibly corresponds to TRBD2 (6 bases). Germline V gives CDR1 PRHDT, CDR2 FYEKMQ (reference sequence). CDR3 length: 14 amino acids. Trimming shortened V by 6 bases and J by 4 bases, and 15 bases separated the two germline ends. DNA of the CDR3: TGTGCCAGCAGTTCGGGACTCTACGGAGAGACCCAGTACTTC. Its protein is CASSSGLYGETQYF.

V gene TRBV15 combines with J gene TRBJ2-7; D is possibly TRBD1 or TRBD2 (6 bases each). Per germline, CDR1 LNHNV and CDR2 YYDKDF (reference sequence). V was pared by 5 bases and J by 0 bases, with 11 bases between. The CDR3 length is 14 residues. The CDR3 here is CATSPQGGSYEQYF. The CDR3 DNA is TGTGCCACCAGCCCACAGGGAGGCTCCTACGAGCAGTACTTC.

The gene calls are TRBV21-1 and TRBJ1-5; the table names TRBD1, a call not compared with the DNA. TRBV21-1 constitutes a pseudogene. The CDR3 is made up of 18 amino acids. CDR3 region: CASSPRSRDRKHEGPQHF. The CDR3 nucleotides read TGTGCCAGCTCACCCCGGTCCCGGGACAGGAAGCATGAGGGGCCCCAGCATTTT.

The J gene is TRBJ1-6, the V gene TRBV20-1; weak D call: TRBD1 (5 bases). In germline, CDR1 is DFQATT, CDR2 SNEGSKA (reference sequence). Deletions cut 0 bases from V and 0 bases from J, with 15 bases between. The CDR3 spans 18 residues. The CDR3 loop is CSARDRTQGASYNSPLHF. The CDR3 nucleotides read TGCAGTGCTAGAGATCGGACACAAGGGGCCTCCTATAATTCACCCCTCCACTTT.

This clonotype came up once. The CDR3 DNA follows: TGCAGTGCTAGCCCGGGGGGGCCGAGGTCGGAGACCCAGTACTTC. Protein: CSASPGGPRSETQYF. This rearrangement joins TRBV20-1 to TRBJ2-5, with TRBD2 matching over 8 bases. V trimming: 3 bases; J trimming: 5 bases; junction bases outside the gene matches: 11. In germline, CDR1 is DFQATT, CDR2 SNEGSKA (reference sequence). The CDR3 is 15 residues long.

V is TRBV28 and J is TRBJ1-5; the D gene is possibly TRBD1 (5 bases). CDR3 size: 12 residues. Trimming shortened V by 8 bases and J by 6 bases, and 11 bases separated the two germline ends. The germline V gene encodes CDR1 MDHEN and CDR2 SYDVKM. DNA of the CDR3: TGTGCCAGCTTAAGGGGCGGTCAGCCCCAGCATTTT. Its protein is CASLRGGQPQHF.

There are a few counts of this clonotype. The J gene is TRBJ2-5, the V gene TRBV20-1; 8 nucleotides match TRBD2. The CDR3 is 16 amino acids. CDR1 and CDR2 (germline): DFQATT, SNEGSKA (reference sequence). V lost 6 bases and J lost 2; bases outside the gene matches: 14. The CDR3 here is CSAHRRAGGKQETQYF. CDR3 nucleotide sequence: TGCAGTGCGCATCGCAGGGCGGGGGGTAAACAAGAGACCCAGTACTTC.

This sequence joins TRBV28 and TRBJ2-5; TRBD2 matches 9 bases. This CDR3 contains 15 residues. The germline gives CDR1 MDHEN, CDR2 SYDVKM. V lost 6 bases, J lost 3 bases, and 8 bases stayed unmatched. CDR3 amino acids: CASSTYPSGKETQYF. In DNA, the CDR3 is TGTGCCAGCAGCACCTACCCTAGCGGGAAAGAGACCCAGTACTTC.

The chain carries TRBV12-3 or TRBV12-4 and TRBJ1-2; the D is unclear. V was pared by 6 bases and J by 4 bases, with 15 bases between. CDR3 length: 14 amino acids. The CDR3 loop is CASSPGPATYGYTF. The CDR3 DNA is TGTGCCAGCAGCCCCGGGCCAGCCACCTATGGCTACACCTTC.

The J gene is TRBJ1-6, the V gene TRBV7-2, with a weak D call TRBD1 (5 bases). V was trimmed by 1 base and J by 6 bases, leaving 10 bases between them. Germline values: CDR1 SGHTA, CDR2 FQGNSA. CDR3 length: 15 amino acids. CDR3 residues: CASSLDGHVNSPLHF. CDR3 nucleotides: TGTGCCAGCAGCTTAGACGGACATGTTAATTCACCCCTCCACTTT.

V and J are TRBV7-2 and TRBJ2-4; 8 bases are shared with TRBD2. This CDR3 has 13 amino acids. Germline trimming cut 8 bases from V and 12 bases from J; bases unmatched to any gene: 12. Germline V gene sequence: CDR1 SGHTA, CDR2 FQGNSA. The DNA of the CDR3 is TGTGCCAGCGGCCGGGGGGGTGGGGAGACTCAGTACTTC. Amino acids: CASGRGGGETQYF.

CDR3 residues: CASHPSGALIAKNIQYF. Written as DNA, the CDR3 is TGTGCCAGCCACCCGAGCGGGGCCCTAATAGCCAAAAACATTCAGTACTTC. The genes are TRBV6-2 or TRBV6-3 and TRBJ2-4; 7 nucleotides line up with TRBD2. The CDR3 totals 17 residues. Germline V lookup: CDR1 MNHEY, CDR2 SVGEGT. Trimming cost V 8 bases and J 0 bases; bases outside gene matches: 13.

Turning to this clonotype: The junction shows a germline mismatch at one end, possibly a read error. This chain connects TRBV5-1 to TRBJ2-1, with 10 nucleotides matching TRBD1. CDR3 length: 15 residues. Germline CDR1 and CDR2: SGHRS and YFSETQ. CDR3 bases: TGCGCCAGCGGCTTGGGACAGGGGTCGATGAGCGAGCAGTTCTTC. Translation: CASGLGQGSMSEQFF.

In this sample, this clonotype turned up a few times. The rearrangement uses TRBV4-1 and TRBJ2-1, with D possibly being TRBD2 (5 bases). Germline values: CDR1 MGHRA, CDR2 YSYEKL. CDR3 length: 16 residues. V lost 1 base, J lost 4 bases, and 14 bases lay in between. DNA of the CDR3: TGCGCCAGCAGCCAAGTCCCCTCCGGGAAGTACAATGAGCAGTTCTTC. Encoded protein: CASSQVPSGKYNEQFF.

The chain has TRBV5-1 and TRBJ1-2; the D is unclear. V was cut by 4 bases and J by 1 base, with 11 bases left in between. The CDR3 is 14 amino acids. Germline assignment: CDR1 SGHRS and CDR2 YFSETQ. The CDR3 nucleotides are TGCGCCAGCAGCCCCGACGGAAATAACTATGGCTACACCTTC. Protein sequence: CASSPDGNNYGYTF.

The V and J genes are TRBV29-1 and TRBJ1-1, with a possible D match to TRBD1 (5 bases). Trimming removed 5 bases at V and 0 bases at J, with 13 bases between. CDR1 is SQVTM and CDR2 is ANQGSEA in the germline V gene. This CDR3 is 14 amino acids long. For the CDR3, the DNA is TGCAGCGTTCGGGGGGGGATTATGAACACTGAAGCTTTCTTT. Translation gives CSVRGGIMNTEAFF.

J is TRBJ2-1 and V is TRBV29-1, with 11 bases matching TRBD2. CDR1 and CDR2 from the germline V gene are SQVTM and ANQGSEA. Unmatched junction bases numbered 2, after V lost 1 base and J lost 0 bases. The CDR3 is 16 amino acids. The CDR3 protein is CSVEAGTSGSYNEQFF. The DNA for the CDR3 is TGCAGCGTTGAAGCCGGGACTAGCGGCTCCTACAATGAGCAGTTCTTC.

CDR3 amino acids: CASRRASGGFTGELFF. The CDR3 DNA reads TGTGCCAGCAGGAGGGCTAGCGGGGGGTTCACCGGGGAGCTGTTTTTT. The chain combines TRBV21-1 with TRBJ2-2; no check of the table's D call, TRBD2, against the DNA was made. TRBV21-1 is assigned pseudogene status. The CDR3 spans 16 residues.

This chain connects TRBV25-1 to TRBJ2-3; D unresolved. V was cut by 1 base and J by 8 bases, with 4 bases left in between. The CDR3 length is 11 residues. Germline-derived CDR1 and CDR2 are MGHDK and SYGVNS. CDR3 in DNA: TGTGCCAGCAGTGAATTAGTTACGCAGTATTTT. This codes for CASSELVTQYF.

The table lists this clonotype with a few counts. V gene TRBV29-1 combines with J gene TRBJ1-2; D is unresolved. Germline assignment: CDR1 SQVTM and CDR2 ANQGSEA. Trimming took off 0 bases at V and 4 bases at J, with 24 bases between the two ends. CDR3 size: 18 residues. The CDR3 reads CSVEDLGVQLRGGYGYTF. In nucleotides, the CDR3 is TGCAGCGTTGAAGATCTTGGGGTGCAATTACGGGGTGGCTATGGCTACACCTTC.

V usage is TRBV28 and J usage is TRBJ2-5; 10 positions agree with TRBD1. The end of the DNA is better explained by TRBJ2-7, so the J call may be wrong. Germline assignment: CDR1 MDHEN and CDR2 SYDVKM. The length of the CDR3 is 16 residues. CDR3 sequence: CASTLPWDRGVSEQYF. For the CDR3, the DNA is TGTGCCAGCACCCTACCTTGGGACAGGGGTGTTAGCGAGCAGTACTTC.

This clonotype was counted a few times. V and J are TRBV12-3 or TRBV12-4 and TRBJ1-6, with 7 bases aligning to TRBD1. The CDR3 is 17 amino acids. Trimming at V came to 5 bases and at J to 1 base, leaving 8 bases not matched to a gene. The CDR3 bases are TGTGCCAGCAGTCAAAGACAGGGAGCTTCCTATAATTCACCCCTCCACTTT. Translated: CASSQRQGASYNSPLHF.

This clonotype was seen more than once but under ten times. V is TRBV7-2 and J is TRBJ2-4, with a tentative D call TRBD1 (6 bases). The J call could be wrong; TRBJ2-5 is a better fit for the DNA end. Germline V gene lookup returns CDR1 SGHTA and CDR2 FQGNSA. CDR3 size: 15 residues. CDR3 DNA sequence: TGTGCCAGCAGCTTAGTTTCAGGGGATGGAGAGACCCAGTACTTC. Protein sequence: CASSLVSGDGETQYF.

The chain recombines TRBV7-6 with TRBJ2-6; D uncertain. The V gene lost 3 bases and the J gene lost 0 bases, with 9 bases spanning the gap. The CDR3 runs 16 residues. CDR1 and CDR2 from the germline V gene are SGHVS and FNYEAQ. In DNA form, the CDR3 reads TGTGCCAGCAGCTTTAGTAGTCCCTCTGGGGCCAACGTCCTGACTTTC. Translated, it gives CASSFSSPSGANVLTF. The whole variable domain, remainder taken from reference TRBV7-6 and TRBJ2-6, is GAGVSQSPRYKVTKRGQDVALRCDPISGHVSLYWYRQALGQGPEFLTYFNYEAQQDKSGLPNDRFSAERPEGSISTLTIQRTEQRDSAMYRCASSFSSPSGANVLTFGAGSRLTVL.

The chain carries TRBV6-6 and TRBJ1-2; D is unresolved. The CDR3 runs 12 residues. Trimming left V 6 bases short and J 5 bases short, with 10 bases between. CDR1 is MNHNY, CDR2 SVGAGI, per germline (reference sequence). The DNA of the CDR3 is TGTGCCAGCAGCCGCGAGGGTTATGGCTACACCTTC. Protein product: CASSREGYGYTF.

V and J are TRBV20-1 and TRBJ1-1; D perhaps matches TRBD1 (6 bases). Trimming shortened V by 4 bases and J by 6 bases, and 21 bases separated the two germline ends. Germline V lookup: CDR1 DFQATT, CDR2 SNEGSKA (reference sequence). This CDR3 is 15 amino acids long. Here the CDR3 reads CSAIQFTGPGAEAFF. The CDR3 DNA reads TGCAGTGCTATTCAATTTACAGGGCCCGGCGCTGAAGCTTTCTTT.